These T cell receptor beta chains were read from a single sample in a study of T cell clonotyping in hematopoietic cell transplantation. Sequenced by immunoSEQ multiplex PCR; TCRdb stores in-frame clones only, minus some. The sample has tens of thousands of clones; 90% to 96% are singletons. The input for sequencing was peripheral blood mononuclear cells, taken before stem cell transplant. The receptors were sampled from a woman in her forties or fifties with acute myeloid leukemia. Some clones in this sample may be carry-over from other donors' samples. Each CDR3 is given with its conserved first and last residue. D genes are given only for firm matches. Not all rows give a size; the values are once, few, many and, for expanded clones, a class.

V gene: TRBV14; J gene: TRBJ1-2; clone size: -; D gene: -; CDR3 protein: CASSQDLLTGNGYTF
V gene: TRBV30; J gene: TRBJ1-5; clone size: -; D gene: -; CDR3 protein: CAWSNWGDQPQHF
V gene: TRBV30; J gene: TRBJ1-2; clone size: -; D gene: TRBD1; CDR3 protein: CASISGTGDYGYTF
V gene: TRBV7-9; J gene: TRBJ1-2; clone size: -; D gene: -; CDR3 protein: CASSFLSGARNYGYTF
V gene: TRBV5-1; J gene: TRBJ2-2; clone size: -; D gene: TRBD2; CDR3 protein: CASSYGGLAGEGTGELFF
V gene: TRBV19; J gene: TRBJ1-1; clone size: -; D gene: TRBD1; CDR3 protein: CASRSTGITEAFF
V gene: TRBV5-4; J gene: TRBJ2-2; clone size: -; D gene: -; CDR3 protein: CASSLGNREAGELFF
V gene: TRBV7-6; J gene: TRBJ2-7; clone size: -; D gene: TRBD2; CDR3 protein: CASSSLAGDIYEQYF
V gene: TRBV5-1; J gene: TRBJ2-1; clone size: -; D gene: TRBD2; CDR3 protein: CASSPTSAREQFF
V gene: TRBV7-9; J gene: TRBJ2-1; clone size: once; D gene: TRBD2; CDR3 protein: CASSLQPGEGDEQFF
V gene: TRBV7-9; J gene: TRBJ1-2; clone size: -; D gene: -; CDR3 protein: CASSSRGLGYTF
V gene: TRBV6-1; J gene: TRBJ1-1; clone size: -; D gene: -; CDR3 protein: CASSVSRGGTEAFF
V gene: TRBV5-4; J gene: TRBJ2-2; clone size: -; D gene: -; CDR3 protein: CASSLRERELFF
V gene: TRBV4-1; J gene: TRBJ2-3; clone size: -; D gene: TRBD2; CDR3 protein: CASSQKGTSGGTDTQYF
V gene: TRBV4-2; J gene: TRBJ1-2; clone size: -; D gene: -; CDR3 protein: CASSQRIGSGEGYTF
V gene: TRBV25-1; J gene: TRBJ2-7; clone size: once; D gene: TRBD1; CDR3 protein: CASSEDRGRQYF
V gene: TRBV30; J gene: TRBJ1-2; clone size: -; D gene: -; CDR3 protein: CAWSVRSGLGGYTF
V gene: TRBV29-1; J gene: TRBJ1-1; clone size: medium-sized; D gene: -; CDR3 protein: CSVESAGRFYRTEAFF
V gene: TRBV29-1; J gene: TRBJ1-4; clone size: -; D gene: -; CDR3 protein: CSVGFRGYNEKLFF
V gene: TRBV11-2; J gene: TRBJ1-2; clone size: -; D gene: -; CDR3 protein: CASSLEGRGYTF
V gene: TRBV5-1; J gene: TRBJ2-3; clone size: -; D gene: -; CDR3 protein: CASSLGIEGNTQYF
V gene: TRBV7-8; J gene: TRBJ2-2; clone size: -; D gene: -; CDR3 protein: CASSLRPTQTVRELFF
V gene: TRBV2; J gene: TRBJ1-2; clone size: -; D gene: -; CDR3 protein: CASSQHSALSNYGYTF
V gene: TRBV23-1; J gene: TRBJ1-2; clone size: -; D gene: -; CDR3 protein: CASSQLGCNYGYTF
V gene: TRBV4-1; J gene: TRBJ1-4; clone size: -; D gene: -; CDR3 protein: CASSRGGEKLFF
V gene: TRBV30; J gene: TRBJ2-5; clone size: -; D gene: TRBD1; CDR3 protein: CAWTNRGRLTQYF
V gene: TRBV10-3; J gene: TRBJ1-1; clone size: -; D gene: TRBD1; CDR3 protein: CAISEPDRIPEAFF
V gene: TRBV11-3; J gene: TRBJ1-1; clone size: -; D gene: -; CDR3 protein: CASSYSANTEAFF
V gene: TRBV18; J gene: TRBJ2-7; clone size: -; D gene: -; CDR3 protein: CASSPAGVPPTEQYF